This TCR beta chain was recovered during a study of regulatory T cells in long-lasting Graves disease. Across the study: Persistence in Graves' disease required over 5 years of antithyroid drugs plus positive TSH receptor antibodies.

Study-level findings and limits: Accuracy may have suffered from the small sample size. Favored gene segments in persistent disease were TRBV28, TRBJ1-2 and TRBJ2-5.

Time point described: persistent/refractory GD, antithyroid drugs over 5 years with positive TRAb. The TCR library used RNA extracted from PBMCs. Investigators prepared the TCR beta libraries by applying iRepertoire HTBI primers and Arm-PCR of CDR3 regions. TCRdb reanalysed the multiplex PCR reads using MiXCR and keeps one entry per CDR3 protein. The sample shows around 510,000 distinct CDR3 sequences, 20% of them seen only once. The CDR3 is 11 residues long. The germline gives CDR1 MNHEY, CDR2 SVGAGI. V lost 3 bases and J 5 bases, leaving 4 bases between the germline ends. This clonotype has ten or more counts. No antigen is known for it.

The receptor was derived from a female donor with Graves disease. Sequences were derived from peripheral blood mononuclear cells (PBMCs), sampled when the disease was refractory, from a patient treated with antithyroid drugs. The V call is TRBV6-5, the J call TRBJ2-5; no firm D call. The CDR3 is CASSYVETQYF. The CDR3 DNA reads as TGTGCCAGCAGTTATGTGGAGACCCAGTACTTC.